These 5 T cell receptor beta chains originate from one sample sequenced in a study of blood T cell repertoires in COVID-19. TCRdb's copy holds only in-frame clones and misses some; the assay was immunoSEQ multiplex PCR. The sample records fewer than 200,000 clones, around four fifths being singletons. The sequencing sample was made of PBMCs or T cells enriched from blood (not recorded which). The receptors originated from a woman between 50 and 59 years old in a cohort exposed to, infected with or recovered from COVID-19 (not recorded which).

A few counts support this clone. The V gene is TRBV3-1 (or the pseudogene TRBV3-2), the J gene TRBJ1-1, with D hard to call. The CDR3 has 12 amino acids. The germline gives CDR1 LGHDT, CDR2 YNNKEL (reference sequence). V was trimmed by 2 bases and J by 10 bases, leaving 11 bases between them. The DNA for the CDR3 is TGTGCCAGCAGCCAAATTGGAGATAGAGCTTTCTTT. Protein: CASSQIGDRAFF.

The chain carries TRBV7-3 and TRBJ1-1, with D perhaps TRBD1 (5 bases). The CDR3 sequence is 13 residues long. Germline-derived CDR1 and CDR2 are SGHTA and FQGTGA. V was clipped by 6 bases and J by 0 bases, with 8 bases between them. This chain's CDR3 is CASSRQMNTEAFF. The CDR3 nucleotides are TGTGCCAGCAGTCGACAGATGAACACTGAAGCTTTCTTT. The entire variable domain, with the rest obtained from reference TRBV7-3 and TRBJ1-1, is as follows: GAGVSQTPSNKVTEKGKYVELRCDPISGHTALYWYRQSLGQGPEFLIYFQGTGAADDSGLPNDRFFAVRPEGSVSTLKIQRTERGDSAVYLCASSRQMNTEAFFGQGTRLTVV.

This sequence joins TRBV18 and TRBJ1-1; the D gene is possibly TRBD1 (5 bases). The ends were cut back, 3 bases at V and 0 bases at J, with 8 bases in the middle. Germline V gives CDR1 KGHSH, CDR2 LQKENI. The CDR3 consists of 14 residues. The CDR3 region has the DNA TGTGCCAGCTCACCCGACAGCTTGAACACTGAAGCTTTCTTT. This sequence encodes CASSPDSLNTEAFF.

In its sample, this clone was seen once. The gene calls are TRBV9 and TRBJ1-1; D is undetermined. Looked up from germline, CDR1 is SGDLS and CDR2 is YYNGEE. V dropped 0 bases and J dropped 9 bases, with 12 bases sitting between them. This CDR3 region has 13 residues. CDR3 DNA: TGTGCCAGCAGCGTAGTAGCAGAATTTAAAGCTTTCTTT. This gives the protein CASSVVAEFKAFF.

The chain carries TRBV2 and TRBJ1-1; the match to TRBD1 covers 8 bases. In germline, CDR1 is SNHLY, CDR2 FYNNEI. This CDR3 has 14 residues. The ends lost 5 bases at V and 11 bases at J; junction bases unmatched: 13. CDR3 loop: CASSRDRSVSRAFF. In DNA form, the CDR3 reads TGTGCCAGCAGTAGGGACAGGTCGGTCTCGCGGGCTTTCTTT. Full variable domain (outside the CDR3, taken from reference TRBV2 and TRBJ1-1): EPEVTQTPSHQVTQMGQEVILRCVPISNHLYFYWYRQILGQKVEFLVSFYNNEISEKSEIFDDQFSVERPDGSNFTLKIRSTKLEDSAMYFCASSRDRSVSRAFFGQGTRLTVV.